This TCR beta chain emerged from a study of beta chain features in type 1 diabetes. Study-wide points: The study found fewer insertions and more deletions at VDJ junctions in type 1 diabetes patients.

Expressed TCRB transcripts got sequenced, as all isolated RNA was reverse transcribed. The study sequenced naive, central memory and regulatory T cell samples to an average of roughly 4 million reads. Using immunoSEQ multiplex PCR, the repertoire was profiled, and TCRdb retains in-frame clones only, with some absent. The sample lists approximately 200,000 clones, 9.6% occurring once. This clone appeared a few times. The antigen remains unidentified. Sorting of CD4+ naive, central memory, regulatory and stem cell-like memory cells was performed via CD45RO/CCR7/CD25/CD127/CD95/CD27. This TCR was sampled from a woman between 18 and 29 years old in good health. The sequencing input was naive CD4+ T cells from blood.

The CDR3 reads CASSLVQGGYEQFF. Here the CDR3 DNA reads TGTGCCAGCAGTTTGGTCCAGGGCGGTTATGAGCAGTTCTTC. The genes are TRBV27 and TRBJ2-1; possibly TRBD1 for D (5 bases). This CDR3 is 14 amino acids long. V lost 3 bases and J lost 8, with 14 bases in between. The germline V gene has CDR1 MNHEY and CDR2 SMNVEV (reference sequence).